The rows below give T cell receptor beta chains drawn from one sample of a study of shared clonotypes between healthy human individuals. Assay used: immunoSEQ multiplex PCR; TCRdb lists only in-frame clones, some missing. The sample holds around 1.5 million clones; around 98% are singletons and the top ten take around 0.47%. The sequencing input was naive CD4+ T cells sorted from blood. These receptors were obtained from a young man in good health. Both conserved end residues are part of each CDR3. A D gene is named only where the DNA matches it firmly. Size is stated for part of the rows, as once, few or many counts, or as a class when the clone is expanded.

J | size | V | D | DNA | CDR3
TRBJ2-7 | - | TRBV18 | TRBD1 | TGTGCCAGCTCTGGTGGGACAGCCGGATACGAGCAGTACTTC | CASSGGTAGYEQYF
TRBJ2-3 | - | TRBV15 | - | TGTGCCACCAGCAGAGATCGAAAACAATATTTT | CATSRDRKQYF
TRBJ2-2 | - | TRBV28 | - | TGTGCCAGCAGTCAGGCCCGCGGCGGGGAGCTGTTTTTT | CASSQARGGELFF
TRBJ2-7 | - | TRBV28 | - | TGTGCCAGCAGTCCCCTGACCCCCTACGAGCAGTACTTC | CASSPLTPYEQYF
TRBJ2-1 | once | TRBV19 | - | TGTGCCAGTAGTATTGTTCTAGCAGACTACAATGAGCAGTTCTTC | CASSIVLADYNEQFF
TRBJ2-3 | - | TRBV14 | - | TGTGCCAGCAGCCAAGATCAAGTCCATACGCAGTATTTT | CASSQDQVHTQYF
TRBJ1-1 | - | TRBV5-1 | TRBD1 | TGCGCCAGCAGCCCTCGACAGGGAATGGGGACTGAAGCTTTCTTT | CASSPRQGMGTEAFF
TRBJ2-7 | - | TRBV11-2 | TRBD2 | TGTGCCAGCAGTCGAACTAGCGGGAGTTACGAGCAGTACTTC | CASSRTSGSYEQYF
TRBJ2-7 | - | TRBV7-2 | - | TGTGCCAGCAGTCCCAACTACGAGCAGTACTTC | CASSPNYEQYF
TRBJ2-7 | - | TRBV14 | TRBD1 | TGTGCCAGCAGCCCAAACCCGGGACAGGCTCCCTACGAGCAGTACTTC | CASSPNPGQAPYEQYF
TRBJ2-2 | - | TRBV6-5 | - | TGTGCCAGCAGTTCGGGACCGAACACCGGGGAGCTGTTTTTT | CASSSGPNTGELFF
TRBJ2-1 | - | TRBV13 | TRBD1 | TGTGCCAGCAGCTTAGAAGACAGGGCATTCGAGCAGTTCTTC | CASSLEDRAFEQFF
TRBJ2-5 | - | TRBV6-1 | - | TGTGCCAGCAGTGTGGGGGCAGGGGAGACCCAGTACTTC | CASSVGAGETQYF
TRBJ2-7 | - | TRBV19 | - | TGTGCCAGTAGTATATCGTCTAGCGTACGACTGGGGGAGCAGTACTTC | CASSISSSVRLGEQYF
TRBJ2-2 | - | TRBV27 | - | TGTGCCAGCAGTTTATCAGTCGACACCGGGGAGCTGTTTTTT | CASSLSVDTGELFF
TRBJ2-1 | - | TRBV21-1 | - | TGTGCCAGCAGCAAGGGGCTAGCGGGAGTGCCAAATGAGCAGTTCTTC | CASSKGLAGVPNEQFF
TRBJ2-1 | once | TRBV11-2 | - | TGTGCCAGCAGCTTACGACCCACTAGCCGCACCTACAATGAGCAGTTCTTC | CASSLRPTSRTYNEQFF
TRBJ2-7 | - | TRBV18 | - | TGTGCCAGCCGATTCTTTCGGGGGGCTGAGGACGAGCAGTACTTC | CASRFFRGAEDEQYF
TRBJ2-1 | - | TRBV7-6 | - | TGTGCCAGCAGCTACGAATCGGATAGGCCAGGGGATGAGCAGTTCTTC | CASSYESDRPGDEQFF
TRBJ1-1 | - | TRBV27 | - | TGTGCCAGCAGTTTCCTGACCAGGAACACTGAAGCTTTCTTT | CASSFLTRNTEAFF
TRBJ2-1 | - | TRBV5-1 | TRBD2 | TGCGCCAGCAGCTTGGCAGCTAGCGGGGGAGCCTACAATGAGCAGTTCTTC | CASSLAASGGAYNEQFF
TRBJ2-3 | - | TRBV10-3 | TRBD2 | TGTGCCATCAGTGAGTCGCTACTAGCGGGAGGAGATGATACGCAGTATTTT | CAISESLLAGGDDTQYF
TRBJ2-7 | - | TRBV4-3 | - | TGCGCCAGCAGCCAAGAAAGGAACAATCGCGAGCAGTACTTC | CASSQERNNREQYF
TRBJ1-3 | - | TRBV10-3 | - | TGTGCCATCACTGCGAGGGTTCACTCTGGAAACACCATATATTTT | CAITARVHSGNTIYF
TRBJ2-4 | - | TRBV28 | - | TGTGCCAGCACCGTCGGGGTAGCGTCAGCCAAAAACATTCAGTACTTC | CASTVGVASAKNIQYF
TRBJ2-2 | - | TRBV18 | TRBD2 | TGTGCCAGCTCACCACTCCCCTTGGGTAGCGGGGACACCGGGGAGCTGTTTTTT | CASSPLPLGSGDTGELFF
TRBJ2-2 | - | TRBV19 | - | TGTGCCAGTACCCGGGAGAACACCGGGGAGCTGTTTTTT | CASTRENTGELFF
TRBJ2-7 | - | TRBV19 | TRBD2 | TGTGCCAGTAGTATAATCCCAGCGGGAGCACAAGAGCAGTACTTC | CASSIIPAGAQEQYF
TRBJ1-1 | - | TRBV5-1 | - | TGCGCCAGCAGCGAGAGGGGAGTAGGAACTGAAGCTTTCTTT | CASSERGVGTEAFF
TRBJ2-7 | - | TRBV27 | - | TGTGCCAGCAGTTTTAGGTCGGGTGGCTACGAGCAGTACTTC | CASSFRSGGYEQYF
TRBJ2-4 | - | TRBV4-3 | TRBD2 | TGCGCCAGCAGCCAAGAAAGGGGACTAGCGGGAGGAAGGAACATTCAGTACTTC | CASSQERGLAGGRNIQYF